Reported below is one TCR beta chain. What it binds is unknown. The V gene's germline CDR1 is MNHEY and CDR2 SVGEGT. Trimming cost V 2 bases and J 0 bases; bases outside gene matches: 7. The CDR3 sequence is 17 residues long. During its preparation, the TCRbeta library received unique molecular identifiers. TCRdb redid the calling of the PCR reads with MiXCR, one entry per CDR3 protein. The profile shows 240,000 or so distinct CDR3 sequences, just under 8.5% of them singletons. The data derive from a study of T-cell reconstitution after alpha-beta-depleted transplantation in children. Notes on the study in general: The study traced high day-60 TCRbeta diversity in some patients to surviving recipient T cells and thymic progenitors.

The gene calls are TRBV6-2 or TRBV6-3 and TRBJ1-5; 7 bases fit TRBD1. The sequencing here drew on PBMCs, mostly from graft donor cells, taken 180 days after TCRalphabeta/CD19-depleted stem cell transplant. The origin of this receptor is a male patient aged 5 to 17 who had a stem cell transplant for acute lymphoblastic leukemia, so the T cells may come from the graft donor. CDR3 DNA: TGTGCCAGCAGTTACGCAGGGGGGTGGGATAGCAATCAGCCCCAGCATTTT. Its translation is CASSYAGGWDSNQPQHF.